These 20 T cell receptor beta chains originate from one sample sequenced in a study of graft-versus-host responses after intestinal transplantation. For these TCRs, the target antigens are not known. The table came from immunoSEQ multiplex PCR; TCRdb's copy has only in-frame clones and leaves some out. The sample comprises over 120,000 clones, 80% to 95% of which are singletons, and 0.19% rests with the top ten. Sequences were derived from unstimulated CD4+ T cells sorted from spleen or lymph node cells, sampled before intestinal transplant. All receptors derive from a human donor who received an intestinal transplant.

This chain uses TRBV5-1 with TRBJ1-1; 9 bases align to TRBD1. V trimming: 4 bases; J trimming: 2 bases; junction bases outside the gene matches: 9. CDR3 length: 16 amino acids. The germline V gene has CDR1 SGHRS and CDR2 YFSETQ. CDR3 DNA sequence: TGCGCCAGCAGCCAGACCGGGACAGGGACTAACACTGAAGCTTTCTTT. Its translation: CASSQTGTGTNTEAFF.

CDR3 coding DNA: TGTGCCAGCAGCCCTCAAGCAGGCTATGGCTACACCTTC. Its translation: CASSPQAGYGYTF. The chain uses TRBV7-3 and TRBJ1-2; D not resolved. The CDR3 runs 13 residues. Germline V CDR1 and CDR2: SGHTA, FQGTGA. V lost 5 bases to trimming and J lost 4 bases, with 11 bases between them.

This clone was counted a single time. The V and J genes are TRBV7-9 and TRBJ1-2; D is undetermined. Germline V lookup: CDR1 SEHNR, CDR2 FQNEAQ (reference sequence). Trimming removed 3 bases from V and 1 base from J, with 6 bases in between. The CDR3 runs 13 residues. The CDR3 sequence: CASSFGSNYGYTF. The CDR3, as DNA: TGTGCCAGCAGCTTTGGCAGTAACTATGGCTACACCTTC. Drawing the rest from reference TRBV7-9 and TRBJ1-2, the complete variable domain is DTGVSQNPRHKITKRGQNVTFRCDPISEHNRLYWYRQTLGQGPEFLTYFQNEAQLEKSRLLSDRFSAERPKGSFSTLEIQRTEQGDSAMYLCASSFGSNYGYTFGSGTRLTVV.

This clone occurred once. CDR3 coding DNA: TGTGCCAGCAGCGTAGATCCCCCGACTTGGGGCAATGAGCAGTTCTTC. Its translation: CASSVDPPTWGNEQFF. V and J are TRBV9 and TRBJ2-1, with D unclear. CDR3 length: 16 amino acids. Germline CDR1 SGDLS, CDR2 YYNGEE. With 0 bases removed from V and 6 bases from J, the gap between germline ends came to 16 bases.

This clone was detected once. The rearrangement joins TRBV5-1 to TRBJ2-7; tentatively, D is TRBD1 (6 bases). Trimming took off 0 bases at V and 2 bases at J, with 12 bases between the two ends. Germline CDR1 is SGHRS and CDR2 is YFSETQ. The CDR3 runs to 15 residues. CDR3 protein: CASSLVPQGTYEQYF. In nucleotides, the CDR3 is TGCGCCAGCAGCTTGGTGCCCCAGGGGACCTACGAGCAGTACTTC.

The chain combines TRBV7-9 with TRBJ1-4; 8 positions match TRBD1. The V and J ends lost 5 bases and 2 bases, in that order; junction bases with no gene match: 7. The CDR3 covers 16 residues. Germline V lookup: CDR1 SEHNR, CDR2 FQNEAQ (reference sequence). CDR3 in DNA: TGTGCCAGCAGCCCGAGGACAGGGCTGACTAATGAAAAACTGTTTTTT. It specifies CASSPRTGLTNEKLFF.

This chain links TRBV29-1 with TRBJ2-1; D gene uncertain. This CDR3 spans 12 amino acids. The V end lost 6 bases, the J end lost 1 base, and 7 bases lay between the germline ends. Germline CDR1 reads SQVTM; CDR2 reads ANQGSEA. In nucleotides, the CDR3 is TGCAGCGTGGTGAGTTCCTACAATGAGCAGTTCTTC. Its protein is CSVVSSYNEQFF.

The chain joins TRBV7-3 to TRBJ2-1, with D possibly TRBD1 on 5 matching bases. The V and J ends lost 5 bases and 2 bases respectively, with 10 bases between them. Germline values: CDR1 SGHTA, CDR2 FQGTGA. The CDR3 runs to 14 residues. The CDR3 spells CASSLSGTYNEQFF. CDR3 sequence (DNA): TGTGCCAGCAGCCTCTCAGGGACCTACAATGAGCAGTTCTTC.

V is TRBV19 and J is TRBJ1-4; a weak D match, TRBD1 (6 bases). Trimming removed 6 bases at V and 5 bases at J, with 13 bases between. CDR3 length equals 14 residues. In germline, CDR1 is LNHDA, CDR2 SQIVND (reference sequence). The CDR3 DNA reads as TGTGCCAGTAGGCGAGGGGGACAAAATGAAAAACTGTTTTTT. It specifies CASRRGGQNEKLFF.

This chain joins TRBV5-1 and TRBJ2-7; D possibly corresponds to TRBD2 (7 bases). The CDR3 is 16 residues long. V gave up 3 bases and J gave up 4 bases, with 20 bases separating them. Germline V CDR1 and CDR2: SGHRS, YFSETQ. The CDR3 coding sequence is TGCGCCAGCAGCTCGCCTTGGGGGCGGGAGCTTTACGAGCAGTACTTC. It is translated as CASSSPWGRELYEQYF.

The chain couples TRBV10-3 to TRBJ2-6; D might be TRBD1 (6 bases). Germline CDR1 ENHRY, CDR2 SYGVKD. The CDR3 is 16 amino acids. CDR3 amino acids: CVRGSNRGSGANVLTF. The CDR3 DNA reads as TGTGTCAGGGGCTCGAACCGCGGCTCTGGGGCCAACGTCCTGACTTTC.

V usage is TRBV19 and J usage is TRBJ1-5, with D maybe TRBD1 (5 bases). V lost 7 bases and J 11 bases, leaving 21 bases between the germline ends. The CDR3 is made up of 14 amino acids. CDR1 is LNHDA and CDR2 is SQIVND in the germline V gene (reference sequence). CDR3 sequence (DNA): TGTGCCAGTATTTCGGGGCAACCGATCAAAGCCCAGCATTTT. Residues: CASISGQPIKAQHF.

V gene TRBV2 combines with J gene TRBJ1-1; D is unresolved. Germline CDR1 is SNHLY and CDR2 is FYNNEI. V lost 8 bases and J 11 bases, leaving 12 bases between the germline ends. The CDR3 extends over 10 amino acids. The CDR3 bases are TGTGCCAGCCGGGCGAGGGTCGCTTTCTTT. It is translated as CASRARVAFF.

This chain connects TRBV7-2 to TRBJ2-2, with D hard to call. Germline V gene lookup returns CDR1 SGHTA and CDR2 FQGNSA. The V end lost 1 base, the J end lost 4 bases, and 10 bases lay between the germline ends. The CDR3 loop spans 15 amino acids. Here the CDR3 DNA reads TGTGCCAGCAGCTTAGTCCGGCAGACCACCGGGGAGCTGTTTTTT. Translating it yields CASSLVRQTTGELFF.

The chain has TRBV7-2 and TRBJ2-3; a weak D match, TRBD2 (5 bases). This CDR3 is built from 14 residues. CDR1 and CDR2 (germline): SGHTA, FQGNSA. Between the trimmed V and J ends, which lost 1 base and 4 bases, there was a span of 9 bases. In DNA form, the CDR3 reads TGTGCCAGCAGCTTAGATCCTAGCCCAGATACGCAGTATTTT. This encodes CASSLDPSPDTQYF. Supplemented by reference TRBV7-2 and TRBJ2-3, the full variable domain reads GAGVSQSPSNKVTEKGKDVELRCDPISGHTALYWYRQSLGQGLEFLIYFQGNSAPDKSGLPSDRFSAERTGGSVSTLTIQRTQQEDSAVYLCASSLDPSPDTQYFGPGTRLTVL.

The chain combines TRBV4-3 with TRBJ1-2, with D tentatively TRBD1 (5 bases). V was pared by 0 bases and J by 11 bases, with 10 bases between. The CDR3 extends over 12 amino acids. Germline CDR1 LGHNA, CDR2 YSLEER. The DNA of the CDR3 is TGCGCCAGCAGCCAAGATCGCAGGGCTTACACCTTC. Protein product: CASSQDRRAYTF.

V is TRBV2 and J is TRBJ1-5; D possibly corresponds to TRBD1 (5 bases). CDR3 length: 15 amino acids. CDR1 is SNHLY, CDR2 FYNNEI, per germline. The V gene lost 4 bases and the J gene lost 7 bases, with 17 bases spanning the gap. CDR3 amino acids: CASSGGGAGWQPQHF. For the CDR3, the DNA is TGTGCCAGCAGTGGGGGGGGAGCAGGGTGGCAGCCCCAGCATTTT.

This rearrangement joins TRBV7-2 to TRBJ2-2, with 14 bases that match TRBD2. This CDR3 has 16 residues. CDR1 is SGHTA, CDR2 FQGNSA, per germline. Trimming at V came to 1 base and at J to 6 bases, leaving 1 base not matched to a gene. The CDR3 spells CASSLGLAGGSGELFF. In DNA form, the CDR3 reads TGTGCCAGCAGCTTAGGACTAGCGGGAGGGTCCGGGGAGCTGTTTTTT. The full variable domain, with the rest looked up from reference TRBV7-2 and TRBJ2-2, is GAGVSQSPSNKVTEKGKDVELRCDPISGHTALYWYRQSLGQGLEFLIYFQGNSAPDKSGLPSDRFSAERTGGSVSTLTIQRTQQEDSAVYLCASSLGLAGGSGELFFGEGSRLTVL.

The chain couples TRBV27 to TRBJ2-7; the match to TRBD1 covers 7 bases. Germline V CDR1 and CDR2: MNHEY, SMNVEV (reference sequence). J gave up 0 bases and V 6 bases, and 8 bases lay outside the gene matches. CDR3 length: 15 residues. This CDR3 is CASRPGQIPSYEQYF. CDR3 DNA sequence: TGTGCCAGCAGACCGGGACAGATCCCCTCCTACGAGCAGTACTTC.

The chain combines TRBV7-6 with TRBJ2-7; 7 nucleotides agree with TRBD1. Germline assignment: CDR1 SGHVS and CDR2 FNYEAQ. J gave up 0 bases and V 5 bases, and 7 bases lay outside the gene matches. This CDR3 comprises 15 residues. CDR3 coding DNA: TGTGCCAGCAGCCCGGGACAGAGTCCCTCCTACGAGCAGTACTTC. Protein product: CASSPGQSPSYEQYF. Drawing the rest from reference TRBV7-6 and TRBJ2-7, the complete variable domain is GAGVSQSPRYKVTKRGQDVALRCDPISGHVSLYWYRQALGQGPEFLTYFNYEAQQDKSGLPNDRFSAERPEGSISTLTIQRTEQRDSAMYRCASSPGQSPSYEQYFGPGTRLTVT.